The rows below give T cell receptor beta chains drawn from one sample of a study of long-term antiretroviral therapy in people with HIV. Sequencing was performed with immunoSEQ multiplex PCR; in TCRdb, only in-frame clones are kept and a portion is missing. The sample includes around 23,000 clones, roughly 79% of them seen just once. The specimen was unsorted PBMCs, collected at the start of antiretroviral therapy, before treatment. The receptors were sampled from a woman aged 18-29 years with HIV. Each CDR3 is given with its conserved first and last residue. Each record gives: V gene, D gene, clone size, J gene, CDR3 DNA, CDR3 protein. D genes are given only for firm matches. Part of the rows lack a size; the others show once, few, many or a class for expanded clones.

TRBV5-1	TRBD2	.	TRBJ2-5	TGCGCCAGCAGCTTGTATGCGGGGGGACAAGAGACCCAGTACTTC	CASSLYAGGQETQYF
TRBV27	.	few	TRBJ2-7	TGTGCCAGCAGTTTAGGAGGGGCTCGGAGTCACGAGCAGTACTTC	CASSLGGARSHEQYF
TRBV27	.	.	TRBJ2-7	TGTGCCAGTAGTTACTCTAGCGCCTACGAGCAGTACTTC	CASSYSSAYEQYF
TRBV6-6	.	once	TRBJ1-1	TGTGCCAGCAACCCAGCTAAAAACACTGAAGCTTTCTTT	CASNPAKNTEAFF
TRBV27	TRBD1	.	TRBJ1-1	TGTGCCAGCAGTTTTACAGGGGGCGTAACTGAAGCTTTCTTT	CASSFTGGVTEAFF
TRBV5-5	.	.	TRBJ2-7	TGTGCCAGCAGCTTGAGACAGAACTACGAGCAGTACTTC	CASSLRQNYEQYF
TRBV4-1	TRBD2	.	TRBJ2-2	TGCGCCAGCAGCCAAGAAATACCCGGGACTACCAACACCGGGGAGCTGTTTTTT	CASSQEIPGTTNTGELFF
TRBV6-5	TRBD1	large	TRBJ2-2	TGTGCCAGCAGGAGAGGGGGCTTCAGCACCGGGGAGCTGTTTTTT	CASRRGGFSTGELFF
TRBV7-8	TRBD1	.	TRBJ1-5	TGTGCCAGCAGCTTAAACAGGGGGGGCAATCAGCCCCAGCATTTT	CASSLNRGGNQPQHF
TRBV7-8	.	.	TRBJ2-1	TGTGCCAGCAGCCCCATCCGGGGGCCATACTCCTACAATGAGCAGTTCTTC	CASSPIRGPYSYNEQFF
TRBV6-5	.	.	TRBJ1-2	TGTGCCAGCAGTTTTACCGGAGGCTATGGCTACACCTTC	CASSFTGGYGYTF
TRBV6-4	.	.	TRBJ1-1	TGTGCCAGCAGCCTCCGGGCCGGGACTGAAGCTTTCTTT	CASSLRAGTEAFF
TRBV10-3	.	.	TRBJ2-5	TGTGCCGTGAACTCCGGCGGGAAAGAGACCCAGTACTTC	CAVNSGGKETQYF
TRBV9	.	.	TRBJ1-1	TGTGCCAGCAGCGGAGACAATGAAGCTTTCTTT	CASSGDNEAFF
TRBV5-1	.	.	TRBJ1-1	TGCGCCAGCAGCTTAGGGAACCTTTACACTGAAGCTTTCTTT	CASSLGNLYTEAFF
TRBV19	.	few	TRBJ1-1	TGTGCCAGTGAACGAACCTGGAACACTGAAGCTTTCTTT	CASERTWNTEAFF
TRBV10-3	TRBD2	.	TRBJ2-7	TGTGCCATCAGTATGGAAGGTGATAGCGGGATTCGCGAGCAGTACTTC	CAISMEGDSGIREQYF
TRBV5-4	.	.	TRBJ1-2	TGTGCCAGCAGCACGGAACGACGGCGGGGGGGAAACTATGGCTACACCTTC	CASSTERRRGGNYGYTF
TRBV19	.	.	TRBJ1-5	TGTGCCAGTAGTATGGACATCAATCAGCCCCAGCATTTT	CASSMDINQPQHF
TRBV7-9	.	few	TRBJ1-6	TGTGCCGCAGGTCGTTATAATTCACCCCTCCACTTT	CAAGRYNSPLHF
TRBV9	.	.	TRBJ2-1	TGTGCCAGCAGCGCCCCAACCCGTTACAATGAGCAGTTCTTC	CASSAPTRYNEQFF
TRBV6-1	.	.	TRBJ2-7	TGTGCCAGCACCCCGGGACGGAGAAGCTCCTACGAGCAGTACTTC	CASTPGRRSSYEQYF
TRBV18	.	once	TRBJ2-7	TGTGCCAGCTCACCGAGATGGCAGGTTGAACAGTACTTC	CASSPRWQVEQYF
TRBV19	TRBD1	.	TRBJ2-7	TGTGCCAGTAGTATGGACCGACAGGGCTCCTACGAGCAGTACTTC	CASSMDRQGSYEQYF
TRBV29-1	.	.	TRBJ1-2	TGCAGCGTTGTAATGGGGACCTATGGCTACACCTTC	CSVVMGTYGYTF
TRBV29-1	.	.	TRBJ1-2	TGCAGCGTTTGGCAGGGCCATGGCTACACCTTC	CSVWQGHGYTF
TRBV7-9	.	once	TRBJ2-3	TGTGCCAGCAGTGTAGACTTTTCAGGAGATACGCAGTATTTT	CASSVDFSGDTQYF
TRBV27	.	.	TRBJ1-6	TGTGCCAGCCGTATAACAGGGTTAGGCAATTCACCCCTCCACTTT	CASRITGLGNSPLHF
TRBV13	.	once	TRBJ1-1	TGTGCCAGCAGCTTAGGTACAGAGAACACTGAAGCTTTCTTT	CASSLGTENTEAFF
TRBV29-1	TRBD1	.	TRBJ1-2	TGCAGCGTTGTGGGACAGGGGTTCTCTGGCTACACCTTC	CSVVGQGFSGYTF
TRBV7-9	.	.	TRBJ1-2	TGTGCCAGCAGCTTAGATAATGGCTACACCTTC	CASSLDNGYTF
TRBV7-9	.	.	TRBJ2-3	TGTGCCAGCAGCTTGGTAAACACAGATACGCAGTATTTT	CASSLVNTDTQYF
TRBV18	TRBD1	.	TRBJ1-1	TGTGCCAGCTCACACCGGGACAGGGCTACTGAAGCTTTCTTT	CASSHRDRATEAFF
TRBV28	.	.	TRBJ1-4	TGTGCCAGCAGTCCCCGTGGAGGGGGATATGAAAAACTGTTTTTT	CASSPRGGGYEKLFF
TRBV11-3	.	few	TRBJ2-3	TGTGCCAGCAGCTCCCGACTGGACCCAGATACGCAGTATTTT	CASSSRLDPDTQYF
TRBV11-2	.	.	TRBJ2-7	TGTGCCAGCAGCTTAGTAACAGAGAGCTCCTACGAGCAGTACTTC	CASSLVTESSYEQYF
TRBV5-1	.	.	TRBJ1-2	TGCGCCAGCAGCTTGGATTCGGGGGCCGTCGGCTACACCTTC	CASSLDSGAVGYTF
TRBV4-1	TRBD2	.	TRBJ2-5	TGCGCCAGCAGCCAATCCGGACTAGCGAAAAAAGAGACCCAGTACTTC	CASSQSGLAKKETQYF
TRBV4-3	TRBD1	few	TRBJ2-4	TGCGCCAGCAGCCAAGCCTGGACAGGGGGTTACATTCAGTACTTC	CASSQAWTGGYIQYF
TRBV19	.	.	TRBJ1-5	TGTGCCAGTAGTATTACTGTGACAGGCCTCCAGCCCCAGCATTTT	CASSITVTGLQPQHF
TRBV4-3	TRBD2	.	TRBJ2-1	TGCGCCAGCAGCCCGAGCGGGGGGGCGGGGAATGAGCAGTTCTTC	CASSPSGGAGNEQFF